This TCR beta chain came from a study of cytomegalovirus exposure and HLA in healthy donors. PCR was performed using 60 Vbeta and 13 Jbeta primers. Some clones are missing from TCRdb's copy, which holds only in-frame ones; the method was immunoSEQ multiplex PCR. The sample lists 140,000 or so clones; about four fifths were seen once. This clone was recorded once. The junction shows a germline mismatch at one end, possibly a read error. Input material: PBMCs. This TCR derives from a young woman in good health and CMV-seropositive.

DNA for the CDR3: TGTGCCAGCACCTTGACGGACTATGGCTACACCTTC. Its translation: CASTLTDYGYTF. The chain has TRBV5-6 and TRBJ1-2; D remains ambiguous. CDR1 is SGHDT and CDR2 is YYEEEE in the germline V gene. The CDR3 is 12 residues long. The whole variable domain, remainder taken from reference TRBV5-6 and TRBJ1-2, is DAGVTQSPTHLIKTRGQQVTLRCSPKSGHDTVSWYQQALGQGPQFIFQYYEEEERQRGNFPDRFSGHQFPNYSSELNVNALLLGDSALYLCASTLTDYGYTFGSGTRLTVV.